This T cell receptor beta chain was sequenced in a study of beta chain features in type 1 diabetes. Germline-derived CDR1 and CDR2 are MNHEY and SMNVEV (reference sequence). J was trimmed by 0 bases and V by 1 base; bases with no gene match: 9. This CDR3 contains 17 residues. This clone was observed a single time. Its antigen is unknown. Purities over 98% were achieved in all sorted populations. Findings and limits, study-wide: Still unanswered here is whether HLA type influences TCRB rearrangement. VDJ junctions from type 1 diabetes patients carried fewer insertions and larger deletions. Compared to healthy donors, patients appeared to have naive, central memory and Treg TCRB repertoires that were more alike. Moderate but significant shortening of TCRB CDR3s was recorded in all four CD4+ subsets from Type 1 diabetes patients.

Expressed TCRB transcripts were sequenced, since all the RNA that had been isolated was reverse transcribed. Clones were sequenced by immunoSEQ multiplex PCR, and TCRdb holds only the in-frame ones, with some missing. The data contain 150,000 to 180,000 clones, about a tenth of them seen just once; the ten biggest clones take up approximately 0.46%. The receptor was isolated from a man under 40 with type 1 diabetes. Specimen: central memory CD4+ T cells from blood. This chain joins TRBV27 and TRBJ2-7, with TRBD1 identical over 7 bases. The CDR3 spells CASSLLPGQADSYEQYF. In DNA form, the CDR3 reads TGTGCCAGCAGTTTATTACCTGGACAGGCAGACTCCTACGAGCAGTACTTC.